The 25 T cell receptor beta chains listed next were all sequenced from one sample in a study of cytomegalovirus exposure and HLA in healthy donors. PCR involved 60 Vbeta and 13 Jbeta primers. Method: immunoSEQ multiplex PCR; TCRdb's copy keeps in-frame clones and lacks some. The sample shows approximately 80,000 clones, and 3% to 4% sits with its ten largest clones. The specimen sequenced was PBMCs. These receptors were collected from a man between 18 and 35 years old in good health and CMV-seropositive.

CDR3: CASSLGTSGMAYEQYF. The CDR3 nucleotides are TGCGCCAGCAGCTTGGGGACTAGCGGGATGGCCTACGAGCAGTACTTC. This chain connects TRBV5-1 to TRBJ2-5, with 12 nucleotides matching TRBD2. With the DNA end fitting TRBJ2-7 better, the J assignment may be wrong. Germline V gene lookup returns CDR1 SGHRS and CDR2 YFSETQ. The CDR3 spans 16 residues.

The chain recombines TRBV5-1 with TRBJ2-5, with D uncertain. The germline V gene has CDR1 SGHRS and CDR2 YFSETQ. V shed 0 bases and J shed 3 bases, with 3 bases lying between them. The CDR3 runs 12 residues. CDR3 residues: CASSLDKETQYF. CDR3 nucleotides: TGCGCCAGCAGCTTGGACAAAGAGACCCAGTACTTC.

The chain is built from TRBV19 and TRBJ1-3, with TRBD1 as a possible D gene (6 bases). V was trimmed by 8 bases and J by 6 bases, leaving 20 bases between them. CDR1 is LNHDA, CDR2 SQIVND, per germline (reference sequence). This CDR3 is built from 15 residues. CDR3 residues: CASGSFRDTANTIYF. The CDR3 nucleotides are TGTGCCAGTGGGTCTTTCCGGGACACCGCAAACACCATATATTTT.

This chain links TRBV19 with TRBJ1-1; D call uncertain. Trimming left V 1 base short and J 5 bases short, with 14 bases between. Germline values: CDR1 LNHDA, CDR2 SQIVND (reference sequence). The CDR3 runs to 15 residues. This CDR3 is CASSIGRGWSTEAFF. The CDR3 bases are TGTGCCAGTAGTATAGGACGGGGATGGAGTACTGAAGCTTTCTTT.

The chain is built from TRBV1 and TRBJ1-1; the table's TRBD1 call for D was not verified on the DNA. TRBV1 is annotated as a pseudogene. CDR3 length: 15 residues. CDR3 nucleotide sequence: TGCACCAGCAGCCAAGGTAGACAGATGAACACTGAAGCTTTCTTT. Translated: CTSSQGRQMNTEAFF.

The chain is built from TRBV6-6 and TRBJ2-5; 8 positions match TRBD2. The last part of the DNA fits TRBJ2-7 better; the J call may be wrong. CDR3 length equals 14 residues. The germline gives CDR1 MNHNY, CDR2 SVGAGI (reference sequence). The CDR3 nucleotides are TGTGCCAGCAGGGGGGGAGCGGGAGTACACGAGCAGTACTTC. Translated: CASRGGAGVHEQYF.

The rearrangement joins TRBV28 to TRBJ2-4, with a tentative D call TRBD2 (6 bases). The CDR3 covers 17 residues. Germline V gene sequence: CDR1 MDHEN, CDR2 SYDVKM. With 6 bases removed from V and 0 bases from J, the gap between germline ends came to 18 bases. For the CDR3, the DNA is TGTGCCAGCAGCCCTGTGGGGGGAGTAGTAGCCAAAAACATTCAGTACTTC. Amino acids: CASSPVGGVVAKNIQYF.

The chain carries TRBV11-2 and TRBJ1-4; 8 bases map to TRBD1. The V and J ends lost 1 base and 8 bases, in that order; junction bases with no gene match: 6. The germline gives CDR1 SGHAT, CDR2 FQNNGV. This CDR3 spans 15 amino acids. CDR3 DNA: TGTGCCAGCAGCTTAGTTGCCCCAGGGGGCGAAAAACTGTTTTTT. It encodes CASSLVAPGGEKLFF. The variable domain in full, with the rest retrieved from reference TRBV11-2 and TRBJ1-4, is EAGVAQSPRYKIIEKRQSVAFWCNPISGHATLYWYQQILGQGPKLLIQFQNNGVVDDSQLPKDRFSAERLKGVDSTLKIQPAKLEDSAVYLCASSLVAPGGEKLFFGSGTQLSVL.

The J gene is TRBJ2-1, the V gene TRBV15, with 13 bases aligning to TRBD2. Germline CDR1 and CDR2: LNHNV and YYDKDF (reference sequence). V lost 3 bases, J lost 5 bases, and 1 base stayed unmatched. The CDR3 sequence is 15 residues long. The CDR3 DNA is TGTGCCACCAGCAGCGGGACTAGCGGGAACAATGAGCAGTTCTTC. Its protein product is CATSSGTSGNNEQFF.

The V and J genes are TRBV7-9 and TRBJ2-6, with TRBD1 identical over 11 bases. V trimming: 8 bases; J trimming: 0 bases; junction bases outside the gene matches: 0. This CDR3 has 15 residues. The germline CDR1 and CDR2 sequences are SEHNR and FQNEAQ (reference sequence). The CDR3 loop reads CASGQGASGANVLTF. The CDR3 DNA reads TGTGCCAGCGGACAGGGGGCCTCTGGGGCCAACGTCCTGACTTTC.

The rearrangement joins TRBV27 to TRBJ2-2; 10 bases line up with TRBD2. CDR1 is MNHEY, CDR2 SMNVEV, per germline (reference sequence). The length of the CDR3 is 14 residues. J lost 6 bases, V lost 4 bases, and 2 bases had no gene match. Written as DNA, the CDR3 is TGTGCCAGCAGTTCGAGCGGGAGGGCCGGGGAGCTGTTTTTT. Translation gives CASSSSGRAGELFF.

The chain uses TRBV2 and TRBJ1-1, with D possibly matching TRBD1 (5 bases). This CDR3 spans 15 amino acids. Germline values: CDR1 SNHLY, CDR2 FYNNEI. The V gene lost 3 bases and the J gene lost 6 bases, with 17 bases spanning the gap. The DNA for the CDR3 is TGTGCCAGCAGTGACCCTTCGCGGGGCATCTCTGAAGCTTTCTTT. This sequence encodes CASSDPSRGISEAFF.

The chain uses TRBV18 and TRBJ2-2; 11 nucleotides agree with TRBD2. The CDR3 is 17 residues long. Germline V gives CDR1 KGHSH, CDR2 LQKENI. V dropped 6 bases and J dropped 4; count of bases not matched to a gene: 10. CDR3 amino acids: CASSPPGLAAFTGELFF. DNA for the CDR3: TGTGCCAGCTCCCCCCCGGGACTAGCGGCCTTCACCGGGGAGCTGTTTTTT.

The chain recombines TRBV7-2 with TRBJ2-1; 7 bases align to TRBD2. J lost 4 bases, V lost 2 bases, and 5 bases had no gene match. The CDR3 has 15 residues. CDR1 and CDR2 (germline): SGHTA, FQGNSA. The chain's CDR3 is CASSLTAGLYNEQFF. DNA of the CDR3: TGTGCCAGCAGCTTAACAGCGGGGCTATACAATGAGCAGTTCTTC.

The CDR3 loop reads CASISAGREQYF. In nucleotides, the CDR3 is TGTGCCAGCATCAGTGCGGGGAGGGAGCAGTACTTC. This chain uses TRBV28 with TRBJ2-7; D may be TRBD2 (6 bases). Germline V gene lookup returns CDR1 MDHEN and CDR2 SYDVKM. The CDR3 runs 12 residues. V lost 7 bases and J lost 7, with 14 bases in between.

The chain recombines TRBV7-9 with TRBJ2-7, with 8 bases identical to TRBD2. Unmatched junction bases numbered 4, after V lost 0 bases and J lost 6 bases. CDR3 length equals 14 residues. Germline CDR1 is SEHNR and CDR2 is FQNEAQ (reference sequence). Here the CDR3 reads CASSLASGSREQYF. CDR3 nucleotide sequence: TGTGCCAGCAGCTTAGCCAGCGGGAGCCGCGAGCAGTACTTC. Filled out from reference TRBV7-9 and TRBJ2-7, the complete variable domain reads DTGVSQNPRHKITKRGQNVTFRCDPISEHNRLYWYRQTLGQGPEFLTYFQNEAQLEKSRLLSDRFSAERPKGSFSTLEIQRTEQGDSAMYLCASSLASGSREQYFGPGTRLTVT.

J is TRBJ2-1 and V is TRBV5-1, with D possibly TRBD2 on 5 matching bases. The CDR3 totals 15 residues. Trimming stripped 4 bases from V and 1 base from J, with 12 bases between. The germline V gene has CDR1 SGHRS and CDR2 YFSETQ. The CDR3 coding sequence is TGCGCCAGCAGCAGGAACGGCGGGTCCTACAATGAGCAGTTCTTC. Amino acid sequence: CASSRNGGSYNEQFF.

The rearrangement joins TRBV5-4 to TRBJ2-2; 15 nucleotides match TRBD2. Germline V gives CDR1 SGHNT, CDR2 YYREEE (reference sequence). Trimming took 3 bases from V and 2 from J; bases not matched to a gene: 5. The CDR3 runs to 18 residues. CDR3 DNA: TGTGCCAGCAGCTCGGGACTAGCGGGGGGACTAAACACCGGGGAGCTGTTTTTT. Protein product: CASSSGLAGGLNTGELFF.

The CDR3 DNA follows: TGTGCCAGCAGTCCAGATAGCGGGTCGAGCTCCTACGAGCAGTACTTC. Encoded protein: CASSPDSGSSSYEQYF. The chain links TRBV7-2 to TRBJ2-7; 7 nucleotides align to TRBD2. The CDR3 runs 16 residues. The J segment lost 0 bases and the V segment lost 6 bases, leaving 11 bases of the junction unmatched. Looked up from germline, CDR1 is SGHTA and CDR2 is FQGNSA.

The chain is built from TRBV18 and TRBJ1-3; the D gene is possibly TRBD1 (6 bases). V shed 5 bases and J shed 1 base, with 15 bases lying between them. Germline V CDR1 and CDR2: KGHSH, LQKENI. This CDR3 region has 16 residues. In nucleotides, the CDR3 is TGTGCCAGCTCAGCGGACAGACCTAAATCTGGAAACACCATATATTTT. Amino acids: CASSADRPKSGNTIYF.

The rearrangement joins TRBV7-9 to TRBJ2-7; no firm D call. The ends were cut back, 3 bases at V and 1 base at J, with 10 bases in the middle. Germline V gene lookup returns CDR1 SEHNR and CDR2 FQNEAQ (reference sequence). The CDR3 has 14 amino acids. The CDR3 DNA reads TGTGCCAGCAGCTTGGCGGCTGGGTCCTACGAGCAGTACTTC. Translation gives CASSLAAGSYEQYF.

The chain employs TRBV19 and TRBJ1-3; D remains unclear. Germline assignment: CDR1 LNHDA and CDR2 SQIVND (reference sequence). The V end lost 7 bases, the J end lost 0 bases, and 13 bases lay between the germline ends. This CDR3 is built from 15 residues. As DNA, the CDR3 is TGTGCCAGTAAACTACGGCCTGGCTCTGGAAACACCATATATTTT. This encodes CASKLRPGSGNTIYF. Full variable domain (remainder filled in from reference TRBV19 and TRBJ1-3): DGGITQSPKYLFRKEGQNVTLSCEQNLNHDAMYWYRQDPGQGLRLIYYSQIVNDFQKGDIAEGYSVSREKKESFPLTVTSAQKNPTAFYLCASKLRPGSGNTIYFGEGSWLTVV.

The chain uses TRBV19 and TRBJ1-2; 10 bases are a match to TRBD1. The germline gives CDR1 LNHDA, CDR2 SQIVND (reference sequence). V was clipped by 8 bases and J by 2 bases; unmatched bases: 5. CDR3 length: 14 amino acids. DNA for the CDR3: TGTGCCAGTCAAGGGACAGGGGTCAACTATGGCTACACCTTC. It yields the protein CASQGTGVNYGYTF.

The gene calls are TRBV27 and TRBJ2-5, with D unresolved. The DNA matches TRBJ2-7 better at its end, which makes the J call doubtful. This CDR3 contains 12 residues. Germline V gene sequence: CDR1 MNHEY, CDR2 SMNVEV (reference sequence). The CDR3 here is CASTSEESEQYF. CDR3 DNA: TGTGCCAGCACTTCTGAGGAGAGCGAGCAGTACTTC.

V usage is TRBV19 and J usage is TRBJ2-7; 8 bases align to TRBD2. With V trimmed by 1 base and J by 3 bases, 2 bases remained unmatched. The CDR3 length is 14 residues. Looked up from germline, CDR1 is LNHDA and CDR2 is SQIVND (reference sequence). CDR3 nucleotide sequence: TGTGCCAGTAGTATAGGAGCGGGGGACTACGAGCAGTACTTC. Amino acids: CASSIGAGDYEQYF.